This TCR beta chain was sequenced for a study of beta chain features in type 1 diabetes. This clone came up a few times. The sequenced template was cDNA made from the entire isolated RNA. Measured with immunoSEQ multiplex PCR; TCRdb has only the in-frame clones, and not every one. The sample has more than 300,000 clones; around 12% are singletons. The CDR3 extends over 15 amino acids. V lost 6 bases to trimming and J lost 5 bases; unmatched junction nucleotides: 6. In germline, CDR1 is MDHEN, CDR2 SYDVKM. Sequences were obtained from naive CD4+ T cells from blood. This receptor was obtained from a man aged 18 to 30 in good health. The gene calls are TRBV28 and TRBJ2-2, with 10 bases fitting TRBD1. In nucleotides, the CDR3 is TGTGCCAGCAGGATGGGACAGGGGTTAACCGGGGAGCTGTTTTTT. This sequence encodes CASRMGQGLTGELFF.